This T cell receptor beta chain emerged from a study of T cell repertoires in cytomegalovirus infection. Study context: Peptides in the study included HLA-C-restricted and HLA-B-restricted CMV epitopes. TCR beta signatures that were public indicated CMV infection and matching HLA type.

Each CDR3 protein gets one entry after TCRdb re-called the reads with MiXCR. The sample carries 700,000 to 950,000 distinct CDR3 sequences, approximately 30% recorded once. Study-wide findings and caveats: HLA-C-restricted CMV clonotypes gave the most frequent clonotype in two of eight donors.

This clonotype was found a few times. Its antigen remains unknown. This clonotype was obtained from a human donor in good health (CMV status not recorded). Some clones in this sample may be carry-over from other donors' samples. Source: cultured CD8+ T cells from PBMCs, taken from culture after CMV antigen stimulation.

CDR3 DNA: TGTGCCAGCAGCTCTACTAGTTATAGCAATCAGCCCCAGCATTTT. Translated, it gives CASSSTSYSNQPQHF. V gene TRBV7-2 combines with J gene TRBJ1-5; D ambiguous. The germline V gene has CDR1 SGHTA and CDR2 FQGNSA. The CDR3 length is 15 residues. V lost 4 bases and J lost 0, with 10 bases in between. Complete variable domain (other parts from reference TRBV7-2 and TRBJ1-5): GAGVSQSPSNKVTEKGKDVELRCDPISGHTALYWYRQSLGQGLEFLIYFQGNSAPDKSGLPSDRFSAERTGGSVSTLTIQRTQQEDSAVYLCASSSTSYSNQPQHFGDGTRLSIL.